This TCR beta chain was sequenced during a study of siplizumab effects on memory and regulatory T cells. General study points: Apparently key alloresponse contributors, naive T cells also seemed more diverse than memory cells. Siplizumab caused a significant drop in alloreactive sequences traceable to unstimulated CD4+ memory cells.

Regarding this clone: Its antigen is not identified.

Clones were read by immunoSEQ multiplex PCR, and TCRdb kept only the in-frame ones, dropping some. The sample has approximately 68,000 clones, about 90% seen once. This CDR3 is 13 amino acids long. The V gene's germline CDR1 is SNHLY and CDR2 FYNNEI. V trimming: 7 bases; J trimming: 5 bases; junction bases outside the gene matches: 7. The chain recombines TRBV2 with TRBJ2-5; the match to TRBD1 covers 7 bases. The clonotype was recovered from a human donor in good health. The sequenced material came from CD8+ T cells sorted from blood. The CDR3 coding sequence is TGTGCCAGCACAATAGGGGGCGAGGAGACCCAGTACTTC. Translated: CASTIGGEETQYF.